This T cell receptor (beta chain) derives from a study of blood T cell repertoires in COVID-19 (dated by TCRdb to 2018 to 2020). Regarding the study in general: Collaborator samples came from the United States, Italy and Spain and covered acute and convalescent phases of COVID-19. Sample metadata almost always included a de-identified subject ID, COVID-19 status, age in years and sex. The repertoires were made available in a free public database intended to serve as a resource for research on the immune response to SARS-CoV-2. Where HLA class I and class II types were available, the types were taken from metadata supplied by the sample provider, not from assay-based typing. Samples came from the ongoing ImmuneRACE study (first 160 participants) plus 1,254 subjects from 6 global collaborators. The prospective study material was composed of cDNA or gDNA derived from T cells, B-cell-depleted T cells, or PBMCs. The dataset comprised deeply sampled blood TCRbeta repertoires from subjects exposed to, actively infected with, or recovered from COVID-19.

The immunoSEQ Assay, a bias-controlled multiplex PCR, was used to amplify TCRbeta CDR3 regions from genomic DNA. The study's processing was this. Within the assay, amplification of reference gene primers was used to estimate how many nucleated cells each sample contained. To quantify the absolute abundance of each unique TCRbeta CDR3 rearrangement, sequence reads were collapsed and filtered. For each sample, productive Simpson clonality was calculated as the square root of Simpson's diversity index over productive rearrangements. As stored in TCRdb, this immuneACCESS dataset retains in-frame rearrangements with V and J assigned. A fraction of the clones does not appear; measured against another copy, unresolved V genes explain less than half of the discrepancy, and the remainder lacks a known reason. The V and J calls and clone size are taken from that table; D and trimming were inferred from the DNA. Present in this sample are around 78,000 clones, approximately 88% of which were seen just once. Roughly 6% of the sample belongs to the ten largest clones.

The collaborating institutions used their own protocols to collect whole blood in K2EDTA tubes. For TCRbeta analysis, collaborator samples were shipped as frozen whole blood, as isolated PBMCs, or as DNA extracted from either sample type. Results the study describes overall, beyond this receptor: The amount of clinical and demographic metadata varied by source and participant and was provided uncurated.

This clone was recorded only once. Its antigen remains undetermined. Base qualities are not provided; no much larger clone lies one nucleotide away. Other DNA sequences of this sample code for an identical CDR3. Relative to germline, V is 4 bases shorter and J is 0 bases shorter, with 12 bases between their ends. Including cysteine and phenylalanine, the CDR3 has 15 amino acids. Left in the record is the CDR3 DNA by itself, 45 bases read in frame from the first base. CDR1 and CDR2, per the germline V gene, are MDHEN and SYDVKM. Input material: peripheral blood. This receptor was taken from a man aged 45-65 years with active COVID-19. The rearrangement combines TRBV28 with TRBJ2-5; TRBD1 is a possible D gene, resting on 6 matching bases. For the CDR3, the sequence is CASSYPDSNQETQYF. The DNA reads as follows: TGTGCCAGCAGTTACCCGGACAGTAACCAAGAGACCCAGTACTTC.